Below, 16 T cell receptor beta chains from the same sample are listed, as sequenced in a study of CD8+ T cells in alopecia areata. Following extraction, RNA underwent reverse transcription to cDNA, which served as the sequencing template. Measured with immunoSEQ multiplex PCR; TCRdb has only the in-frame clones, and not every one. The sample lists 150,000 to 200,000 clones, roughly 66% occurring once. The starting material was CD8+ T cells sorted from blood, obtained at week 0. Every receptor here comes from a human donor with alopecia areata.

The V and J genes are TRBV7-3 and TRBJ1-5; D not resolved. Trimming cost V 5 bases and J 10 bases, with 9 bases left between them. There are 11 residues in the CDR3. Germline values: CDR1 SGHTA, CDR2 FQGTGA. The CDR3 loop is CASSPEGPQHF. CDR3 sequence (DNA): TGTGCCAGCAGCCCGGAGGGACCCCAGCATTTT.

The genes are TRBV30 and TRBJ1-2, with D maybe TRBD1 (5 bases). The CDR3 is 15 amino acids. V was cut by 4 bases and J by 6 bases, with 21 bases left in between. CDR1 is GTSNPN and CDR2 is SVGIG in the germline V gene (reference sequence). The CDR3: CAWTKIWAGNDGYTF. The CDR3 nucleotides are TGTGCCTGGACCAAAATTTGGGCAGGGAATGATGGCTACACCTTC.

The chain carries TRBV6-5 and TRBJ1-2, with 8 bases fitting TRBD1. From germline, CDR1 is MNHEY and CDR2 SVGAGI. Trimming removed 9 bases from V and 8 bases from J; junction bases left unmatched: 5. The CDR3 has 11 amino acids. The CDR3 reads CASWDRQGYTF. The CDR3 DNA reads TGTGCCAGTTGGGACAGGCAGGGCTACACCTTC.

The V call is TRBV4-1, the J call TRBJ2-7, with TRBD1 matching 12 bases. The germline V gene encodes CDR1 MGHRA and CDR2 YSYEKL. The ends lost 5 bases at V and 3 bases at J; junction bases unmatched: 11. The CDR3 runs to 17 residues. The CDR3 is CASSSGDRGLGLYEQYF. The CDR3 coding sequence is TGCGCCAGCAGCTCCGGGGACAGGGGGCTAGGACTCTACGAGCAGTACTTC.

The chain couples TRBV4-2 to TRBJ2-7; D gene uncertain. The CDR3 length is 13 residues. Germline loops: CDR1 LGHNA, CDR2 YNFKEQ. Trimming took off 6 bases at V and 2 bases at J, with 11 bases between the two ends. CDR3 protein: CASSHRRTYEQYF. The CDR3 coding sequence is TGTGCCAGCAGTCACAGACGGACCTACGAGCAGTACTTC.

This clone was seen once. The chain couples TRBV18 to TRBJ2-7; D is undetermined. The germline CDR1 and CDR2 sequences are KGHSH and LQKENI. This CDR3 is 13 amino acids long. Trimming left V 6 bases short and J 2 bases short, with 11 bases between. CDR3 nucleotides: TGTGCCAGCTCGATCGGGTTCACCTACGAGCAGTACTTC. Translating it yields CASSIGFTYEQYF.

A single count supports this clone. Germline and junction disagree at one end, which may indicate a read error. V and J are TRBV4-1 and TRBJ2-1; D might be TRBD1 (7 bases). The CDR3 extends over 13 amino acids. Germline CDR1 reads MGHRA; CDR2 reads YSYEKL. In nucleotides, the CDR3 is TGCGCCAGCAGCGAAGACCCAGGGGGGAAGCAGTTCTTC. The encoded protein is CASSEDPGGKQFF.

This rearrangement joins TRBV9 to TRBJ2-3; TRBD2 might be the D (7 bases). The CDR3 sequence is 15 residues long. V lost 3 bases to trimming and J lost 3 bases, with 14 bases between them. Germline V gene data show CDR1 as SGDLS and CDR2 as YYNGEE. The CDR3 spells CASSEGGALTDTQYF. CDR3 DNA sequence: TGTGCCAGCAGCGAAGGGGGGGCGTTAACAGATACGCAGTATTTT.

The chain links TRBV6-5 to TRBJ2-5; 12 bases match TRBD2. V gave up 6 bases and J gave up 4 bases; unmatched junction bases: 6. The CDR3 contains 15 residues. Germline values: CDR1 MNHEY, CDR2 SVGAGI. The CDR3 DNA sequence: TGTGCCAGCAGCTTAACGACTAGCGGGGGAGAGACCCAGTACTTC. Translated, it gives CASSLTTSGGETQYF.

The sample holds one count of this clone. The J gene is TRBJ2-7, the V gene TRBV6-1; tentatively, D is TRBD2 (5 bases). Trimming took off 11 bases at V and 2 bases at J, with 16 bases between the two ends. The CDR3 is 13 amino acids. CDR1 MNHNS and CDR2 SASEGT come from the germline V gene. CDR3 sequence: CAGGPGLTYEQYF. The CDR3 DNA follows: TGTGCCGGCGGGCCGGGGTTAACCTACGAGCAGTACTTC.

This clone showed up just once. The DNA of the CDR3 is TGTGCCAGCAGTGAAGCGCTCCTTGGAAGGGATCAGCCCCAGCATTTT. Its protein product is CASSEALLGRDQPQHF. The V gene is TRBV2, the J gene TRBJ1-5; D remains unclear. V lost 0 bases, J lost 5 bases, and 14 bases lay in between. From germline, CDR1 is SNHLY and CDR2 FYNNEI. This CDR3 has 16 amino acids. Full variable domain (missing parts from reference TRBV2 and TRBJ1-5): EPEVTQTPSHQVTQMGQEVILRCVPISNHLYFYWYRQILGQKVEFLVSFYNNEISEKSEIFDDQFSVERPDGSNFTLKIRSTKLEDSAMYFCASSEALLGRDQPQHFGDGTRLSIL.

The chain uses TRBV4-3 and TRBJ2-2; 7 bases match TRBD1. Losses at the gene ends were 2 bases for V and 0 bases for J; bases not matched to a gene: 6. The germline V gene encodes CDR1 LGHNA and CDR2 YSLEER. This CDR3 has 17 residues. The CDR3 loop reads CASSQPRTGPNTGELFF. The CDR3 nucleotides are TGCGCCAGCAGCCAACCCAGGACAGGCCCGAACACCGGGGAGCTGTTTTTT.

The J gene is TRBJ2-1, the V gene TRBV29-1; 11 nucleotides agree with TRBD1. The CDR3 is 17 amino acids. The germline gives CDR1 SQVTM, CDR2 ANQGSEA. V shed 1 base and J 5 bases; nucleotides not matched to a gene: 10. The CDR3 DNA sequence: TGCAGCGTTGAAGTTATTAGAGGACAGGGGGCGAACAATGAGCAGTTCTTC. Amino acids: CSVEVIRGQGANNEQFF.

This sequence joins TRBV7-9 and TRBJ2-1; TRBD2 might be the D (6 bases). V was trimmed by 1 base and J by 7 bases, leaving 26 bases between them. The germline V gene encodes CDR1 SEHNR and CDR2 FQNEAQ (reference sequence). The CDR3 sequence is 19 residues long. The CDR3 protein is CASSLEGRRTRNFRNEQFF. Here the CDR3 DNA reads TGTGCCAGCAGCTTAGAGGGGAGGAGGACCCGAAATTTTAGGAATGAGCAGTTCTTC.

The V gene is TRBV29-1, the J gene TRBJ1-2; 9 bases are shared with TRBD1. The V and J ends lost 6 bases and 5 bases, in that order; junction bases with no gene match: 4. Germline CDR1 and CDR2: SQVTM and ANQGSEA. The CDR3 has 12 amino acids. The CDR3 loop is CSVRDREYGYTF. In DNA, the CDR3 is TGCAGCGTCCGGGACAGGGAATATGGCTACACCTTC.

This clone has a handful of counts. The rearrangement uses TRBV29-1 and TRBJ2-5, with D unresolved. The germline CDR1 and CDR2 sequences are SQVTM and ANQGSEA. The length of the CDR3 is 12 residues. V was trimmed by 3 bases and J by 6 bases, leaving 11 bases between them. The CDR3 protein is CSVDSPGKTQYF. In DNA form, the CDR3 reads TGCAGCGTTGATTCCCCAGGAAAGACCCAGTACTTC.